This T cell receptor (beta chain) was captured in a study of T-cell memory formation after mild COVID-19. This clonotype was observed a handful of times. Constant-segment primers and 5'RACE yielded cDNA libraries for TCR alpha and TCR beta, each carrying sample barcodes and UMIs. Each CDR3 protein is one row after TCRdb ran MiXCR on the 5' RACE reads. Among about 610,000 distinct CDR3 sequences listed, 17% were seen once. Material: PBMCs or a T cell subset sorted from them (not recorded which). This TCR came from an adult woman who had mild COVID-19 (a few samples of this study predate the infection). Cell type and time point are not known.

The CDR3 here is CASSVASLAGRDEQFF. The DNA of the CDR3 is TGTGCCAGCAGCGTAGCCTCCCTAGCAGGGAGAGATGAGCAGTTCTTC. V gene TRBV9 combines with J gene TRBJ2-1; D tentatively fits TRBD1 or TRBD2 (5 bases each). V shed 0 bases and J shed 8 bases, with 18 bases lying between them. Germline CDR1 and CDR2: SGDLS and YYNGEE. This CDR3 spans 16 amino acids. Using reference TRBV9 and TRBJ2-1 for the parts outside the CDR3, the full variable domain is DSGVTQTPKHLITATGQRVTLRCSPRSGDLSVYWYQQSLDQGLQFLIQYYNGEERAKGNILERFSAQQFPDLHSELNLSSLELGDSALYFCASSVASLAGRDEQFFGPGTRLTVL.